The rows below give T cell receptor beta chains drawn from one sample of a study of blood T cell repertoires in COVID-19. Profiling relied on immunoSEQ multiplex PCR, and the TCRdb table lists in-frame clones only, not all of them. The sample holds about 160,000 clones, 76% seen once. Source material: peripheral blood. All receptors come from an elderly woman with acute or convalescent COVID-19. CDR3s include the opening cysteine and the closing phenylalanine or tryptophan. Fields, in order: D gene, V gene, clone size, J gene, CDR3 protein, CDR3 DNA. D genes are given only for firm matches. Expanded clones are given a class, and other clones once, few, many or no size at all.

-	TRBV4-2	-	TRBJ1-1	CASSQDDGENTEAFF	TGTGCCAGCAGCCAAGATGACGGGGAGAACACTGAAGCTTTCTTT
-	TRBV30	-	TRBJ1-1	CAWRGLPGTEAFF	TGTGCCTGGAGGGGGCTCCCGGGCACTGAAGCTTTCTTT
TRBD2	TRBV9	once	TRBJ2-1	CASSVLLAGGQNEQFF	TGTGCCAGCAGCGTCCTACTAGCGGGAGGGCAAAATGAGCAGTTCTTC
-	TRBV7-2	-	TRBJ2-1	CASSARQEQFF	TGTGCCAGCAGCGCCCGACAAGAGCAGTTCTTC
TRBD1	TRBV5-4	once	TRBJ2-1	CASSLGGFSGTDNEQFF	TGTGCCAGCAGCTTGGGGGGATTTTCCGGGACAGACAATGAGCAGTTCTTC
TRBD1	TRBV27	few	TRBJ1-4	CASSLGQGREKLFF	TGTGCCAGCAGTTTGGGACAGGGTCGTGAAAAACTGTTTTTT
-	TRBV4-2	-	TRBJ2-7	CASSQLTGYEQYF	TGTGCCAGCAGCCAACTTACAGGGTACGAGCAGTACTTC
-	TRBV6-1	-	TRBJ1-3	CASSEVGTGRNTIYF	TGTGCCAGCAGTGAAGTGGGTACAGGGCGAAACACCATATATTTT
TRBD1	TRBV6-1	few	TRBJ2-1	CASSALRDSKVGEQFF	TGTGCCAGCAGTGCCCTGAGGGACAGTAAAGTAGGTGAGCAGTTCTTC
-	TRBV14	-	TRBJ2-3	CASSQEGGRPRDTQYF	TGTGCCAGCAGCCAAGAGGGGGGTCGTCCCCGTGATACGCAGTATTTT
TRBD1	TRBV30	once	TRBJ2-5	CAWSVGTGGGETQYF	TGTGCCTGGAGTGTAGGGACAGGGGGCGGAGAGACCCAGTACTTC
TRBD1	TRBV2	-	TRBJ1-4	CASRAATGSNEKLFF	TGTGCCAGCAGGGCCGCGACAGGGTCTAATGAAAAACTGTTTTTT
TRBD1	TRBV30	few	TRBJ2-7	CAWSEFTRGLKYEQYF	TGTGCCTGGAGTGAGTTCACCAGGGGGCTAAAATACGAGCAGTACTTC
-	TRBV29-1	-	TRBJ1-5	CSVVGDSNQPQHF	TGCAGCGTTGTAGGGGATAGCAATCAGCCCCAGCATTTT